Listed below are T cell receptor beta chains from one sample, sequenced in a study of T cells in Graves' hyperthyroidism and ophthalmopathy. TCRdb analysed the multiplex PCR reads with MiXCR anew, one entry per CDR3 protein. The data hold hundreds of thousands of distinct CDR3 sequences, with just under 25% observed a single time. Sequences were obtained from blood. The receptors derive from a man between 50 and 59 years old with Graves' hyperthyroidism. CDR3s include the opening cysteine and the closing phenylalanine or tryptophan. The D gene is left open where the match is weak. Size values are once, few and many counts, or a class for expanded clones, and some rows have none.

TGTGCCAGCAGTTTAAGCGCCCCATCCAACAATGAGCAGTTCTTC,CASSLSAPSNNEQFF,TRBJ2-1,TRBV27,.,few
TGTGCCAGTAGTCCGTTGACTAGCGGGAGGGCCTTAGATGAGCAGTTCTTC,CASSPLTSGRALDEQFF,TRBJ2-1,TRBV19,TRBD2,.
TGTGCCAGCAGCGTGGAACTATCTAGCACAGATACGCAGTATTTT,CASSVELSSTDTQYF,TRBJ2-3,TRBV3-1,.,.
TGTGCCAGCAGCTCCCGGGGCCATGGCTCCTACAATGAGCAGTTCTTC,CASSSRGHGSYNEQFF,TRBJ2-1,TRBV7-8,.,.
TGTGCCAGCAGTTTTAGCGGGAGCAACACCGGGGAGCTGTTTTTT,CASSFSGSNTGELFF,TRBJ2-2,TRBV6-1,TRBD2,.
TGTGCCAGCAGAGCCCCGTCTGGGACAGGGGCAAACTATGGCTACACCTTC,CASRAPSGTGANYGYTF,TRBJ1-2,TRBV6-1,TRBD1,few
TGTGCCAGCAGCCCTTTGACTAGGTCGGGGGAGACCCAGTACTTC,CASSPLTRSGETQYF,TRBJ2-5,TRBV7-6,.,many
TGCGCCAGCAGCTTGGCCACTAGCGGGAGGGCCACCGGGGAGCTGTTTTTT,CASSLATSGRATGELFF,TRBJ2-2,TRBV5-1,TRBD2,.
TGTGCCAGCGGACCAGGGGGTCCCTACGAGCAGTACTTC,CASGPGGPYEQYF,TRBJ2-7,TRBV27,TRBD1,.
TGCAGTGCTAGAGGGGGCTCTAGCGGGAGTAACTACGAGCAGTACTTC,CSARGGSSGSNYEQYF,TRBJ2-7,TRBV20-1,TRBD2,.
TGTGCCAGCAGCCTTGTCTACAATGAGCAGTTCTTC,CASSLVYNEQFF,TRBJ2-1,TRBV3-1,.,many
TGTGCCAGCAGTGAACTGCAGTTTAGCTCCTACGAGCAGTACTTC,CASSELQFSSYEQYF,TRBJ2-7,TRBV2,.,few
TGTGCCAGCAGCTTTATTACAGGTCCCCACGAGCAGTACTTC,CASSFITGPHEQYF,TRBJ2-7,TRBV7-2,.,.
TGTGCCAGCAGTTCGCCTCCCGCACGGGAGGGCCAATACGAGCAGTACTTC,CASSSPPAREGQYEQYF,TRBJ2-7,TRBV27,TRBD2,many
TGTGCCAGCAGTTCCGACAGTTCGTACTACGAGCAGTACTTC,CASSSDSSYYEQYF,TRBJ2-7,TRBV27,.,.
TGTGCCAGCAGTGAAGCTAGCGGGAAATACAATGAGCAGTTCTTC,CASSEASGKYNEQFF,TRBJ2-1,TRBV6-1,TRBD2,few
TGTGCCAGCAGCTCGGGGGCCTGGGCCTACGAGCAGTACTTC,CASSSGAWAYEQYF,TRBJ2-7,TRBV11-2,.,few
TGTGCCAGCAGCCGGGTAGAGGGGCGCCAAGAGACCCAGTACTTC,CASSRVEGRQETQYF,TRBJ2-5,TRBV3-1,.,.
TGCGCCAGCACTCCCGCGGGCGGGTATGGCTACACCTTC,CASTPAGGYGYTF,TRBJ1-2,TRBV5-1,.,once
TGTGCCAGCAGCTTATCGCTAGCGGGAGGCGAGCAGTACTTC,CASSLSLAGGEQYF,TRBJ2-7,TRBV7-3,TRBD2,few
TGTGCCAGCACCAAGGGGGAGCATGCGAATGAGCAGTTCTTC,CASTKGEHANEQFF,TRBJ2-1,TRBV6-1,.,.
TGTGCCAGCCGCGGGCCGGTAAGCACAGATACGCAGTATTTT,CASRGPVSTDTQYF,TRBJ2-3,TRBV3-1,.,.
TGTGCCAGCAGCTTAGCGTGGGAGTCAACAGATACGCAGTATTTT,CASSLAWESTDTQYF,TRBJ2-3,TRBV7-6,.,many
TGTGCCAGCAGCCCGCCGGGAGGAGCTGGCGAGCAGTACTTC,CASSPPGGAGEQYF,TRBJ2-7,TRBV7-9,TRBD2,few
TGTGCCACCAGCAGAGGTCTATCCTATGAGCAGTTCTTC,CATSRGLSYEQFF,TRBJ2-1,TRBV15,.,.
TGCGCCAGCAGCTTAGCTTCTTTAGAGTTCGAGCAGTTCTTC,CASSLASLEFEQFF,TRBJ2-1,TRBV5-1,.,few
TGTGCCATCAGTGAGTCGATCTCCCTGGAGACCCAGTACTTC,CAISESISLETQYF,TRBJ2-5,TRBV10-3,.,many
TGTGCCAGTAGTTTCCAGACCCAAATAGGGCAGCCCCAGCATTTT,CASSFQTQIGQPQHF,TRBJ1-5,TRBV19,.,.
TGTGCCAGCAGCCAATGGAAACTAGAATCCACAGATACGCAGTATTTT,CASSQWKLESTDTQYF,TRBJ2-3,TRBV3-1,.,.
TGTGCCTCCCGATCAGCGGCACAAGAGACCCAGTACTTC,CASRSAAQETQYF,TRBJ2-5,TRBV7-9,.,.
TGTGCCAGCAGTTATCGGAGCGGGAGAGCGGGCAATGAGCAGTTCTTC,CASSYRSGRAGNEQFF,TRBJ2-1,TRBV6-5,TRBD2,.
TGTGCCAGCAGTCGGGACAGCCTCTATGGCTACACCTTC,CASSRDSLYGYTF,TRBJ1-2,TRBV6-1,TRBD1,.
TGTGCCAGCAGCTCCCTAGGACAGGGGGGCGAGCAGTACTTC,CASSSLGQGGEQYF,TRBJ2-7,TRBV7-2,TRBD1,.
TGTGCCAGCTCACCAGGTGAGAACTACGAGCAGTACTTC,CASSPGENYEQYF,TRBJ2-7,TRBV18,.,.
TGTGCCAGCTCACCAGAGATTAGCGGGACTCGGGAGCTGTTTTTT,CASSPEISGTRELFF,TRBJ2-2,TRBV18,TRBD2,few
TGTGCCAGCAGTGAGGCACTAGCGGGACCTCCCTACAATGAGCAGTTCTTC,CASSEALAGPPYNEQFF,TRBJ2-1,TRBV6-1,TRBD2,many
TGTGCCAGCAGCCAAGACGGGACAGCCTATGGCTACACCTTC,CASSQDGTAYGYTF,TRBJ1-2,TRBV3-1,TRBD1,few
TGCAGTGCTAGAGATGGGGGGTCGGGAACCGGGGAGCTGTTTTTT,CSARDGGSGTGELFF,TRBJ2-2,TRBV20-1,.,.
TGTGCCAGCAGTTTACGGGACAGTGCCTACGAGCAGTACTTC,CASSLRDSAYEQYF,TRBJ2-7,TRBV28,TRBD1,many
TGCAGTGCTAGCGGGAGTAACCAAGAGACCCAGTACTTC,CSASGSNQETQYF,TRBJ2-5,TRBV20-1,.,.
TGTGCCAGCAGGGTCACTTCACAGGGTTATGGCTACACCTTC,CASRVTSQGYGYTF,TRBJ1-2,TRBV27,.,few
TGTGCCAGCAGTGATCGGGAGGATAGCGGGAGCAAGGAGACCCAGTACTTC,CASSDREDSGSKETQYF,TRBJ2-5,TRBV28,TRBD2,.
TGTGCCAGCAGTTATCCGGGAGGTATAGATACGCAGTATTTT,CASSYPGGIDTQYF,TRBJ2-3,TRBV12-3/TRBV12-4,TRBD2,many
TGTGCCAGCTCCAACAGGGCTCAGCCCCAGCATTTT,CASSNRAQPQHF,TRBJ1-5,TRBV7-2,.,.
TGCGCCAGCAGCCAACCGGGACAGAGTTCTTCACCCCTCCACTTT,CASSQPGQSSSPLHF,TRBJ1-6,TRBV4-1,TRBD1,.
TGTGCCAGCAGCTTCCCGGGACTCAGCCCACACGAGCAGTACTTC,CASSFPGLSPHEQYF,TRBJ2-7,TRBV13,.,few
TGCGCCAGCAGTGAGAGAAAAAGTCCTCGGAGCACAGATACGCAGTATTTT,CASSERKSPRSTDTQYF,TRBJ2-3,TRBV10-1,.,few
TGTGCCAGCAGTTACGACCCATATACGGAGCAGTACTTC,CASSYDPYTEQYF,TRBJ2-7,TRBV6-6,.,.
TGCGCCAGCAGCCCCTGGACTAGCGGGAGTGAAGAGACCCAGTACTTC,CASSPWTSGSEETQYF,TRBJ2-5,TRBV5-1,TRBD2,.
TGTGCCAGCAGCTTGGCCAGGGTGATTAGCACAGATACGCAGTATTTT,CASSLARVISTDTQYF,TRBJ2-3,TRBV5-4,.,.
TGCGCCAGCAGCACGGGACAGGGTTATATCGGCGAGCAGTACTTC,CASSTGQGYIGEQYF,TRBJ2-7,TRBV5-1,TRBD1,many
TGTGCCAGCAGCCCTCAGACAGGGGCAGGAGATGAAAAACTGTTTTTT,CASSPQTGAGDEKLFF,TRBJ1-4,TRBV11-3,TRBD1,few
TGTGCCAGCTCACCACTCCCTAGCGGAGATAACACCGGGGAGCTGTTTTTT,CASSPLPSGDNTGELFF,TRBJ2-2,TRBV18,TRBD2,.
TGTGCCAGCAGTGAAGTGACTGACTCTATGAGGCAGTACTTC,CASSEVTDSMRQYF,TRBJ2-7,TRBV6-1,.,.
TGTGCCAGCCGATTGGGGCAGCAAGAGACCCAGTACTTC,CASRLGQQETQYF,TRBJ2-5,TRBV6-2/TRBV6-3,.,.